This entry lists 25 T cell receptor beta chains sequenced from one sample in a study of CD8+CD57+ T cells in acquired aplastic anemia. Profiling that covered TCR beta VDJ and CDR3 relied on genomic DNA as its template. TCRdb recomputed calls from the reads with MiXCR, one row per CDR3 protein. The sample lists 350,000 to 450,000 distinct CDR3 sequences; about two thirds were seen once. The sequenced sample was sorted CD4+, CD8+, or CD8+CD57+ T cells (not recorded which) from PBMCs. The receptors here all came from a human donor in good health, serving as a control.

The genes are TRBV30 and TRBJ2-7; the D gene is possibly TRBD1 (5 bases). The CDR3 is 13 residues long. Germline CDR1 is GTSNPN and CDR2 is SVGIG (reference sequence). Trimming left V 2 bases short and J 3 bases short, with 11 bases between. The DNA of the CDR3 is TGTGCCTGGAGTAGGGGCCTTGGCTACGAGCAGTACTTC. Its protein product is CAWSRGLGYEQYF.

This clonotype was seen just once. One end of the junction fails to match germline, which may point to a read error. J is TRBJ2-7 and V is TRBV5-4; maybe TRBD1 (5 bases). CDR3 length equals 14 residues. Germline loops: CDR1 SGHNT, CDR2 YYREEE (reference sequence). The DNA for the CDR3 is TGCGCCAGCAGCAGAAAGGCAGGGAATTACGAGCAGTACTTC. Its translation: CASSRKAGNYEQYF.

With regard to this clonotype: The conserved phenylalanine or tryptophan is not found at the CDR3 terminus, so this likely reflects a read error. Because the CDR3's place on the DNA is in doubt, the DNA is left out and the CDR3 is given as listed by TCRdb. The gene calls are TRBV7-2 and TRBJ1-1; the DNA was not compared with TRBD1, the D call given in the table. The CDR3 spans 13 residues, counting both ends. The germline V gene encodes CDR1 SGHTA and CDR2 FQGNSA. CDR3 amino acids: CASSPSGTYNTGE.

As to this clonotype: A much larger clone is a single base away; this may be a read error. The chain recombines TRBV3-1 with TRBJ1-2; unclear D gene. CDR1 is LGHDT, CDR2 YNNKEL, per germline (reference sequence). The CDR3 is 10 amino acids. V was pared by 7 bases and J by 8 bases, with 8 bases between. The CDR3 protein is CASKGSGYTF. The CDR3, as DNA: TGTGCCAGCAAAGGGAGCGGCTACACCTTC.

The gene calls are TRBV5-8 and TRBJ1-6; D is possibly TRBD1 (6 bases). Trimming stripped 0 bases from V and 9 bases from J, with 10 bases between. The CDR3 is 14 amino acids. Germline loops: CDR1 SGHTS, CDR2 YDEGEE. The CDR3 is CASSLGQGFSPLHF. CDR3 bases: TGTGCCAGCAGCTTGGGGCAGGGGTTTTCACCCCTCCACTTT.

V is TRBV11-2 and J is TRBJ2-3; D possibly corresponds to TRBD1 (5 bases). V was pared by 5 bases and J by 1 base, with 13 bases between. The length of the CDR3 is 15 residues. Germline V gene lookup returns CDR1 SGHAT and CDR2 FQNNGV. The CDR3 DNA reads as TGTGCCAGCAGCAGACAGACAGTGGGCACAGATACGCAGTATTTT. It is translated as CASSRQTVGTDTQYF.

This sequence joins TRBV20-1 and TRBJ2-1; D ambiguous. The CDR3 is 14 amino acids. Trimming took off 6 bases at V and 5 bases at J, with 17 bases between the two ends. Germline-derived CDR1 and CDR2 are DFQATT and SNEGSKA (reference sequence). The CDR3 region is CSAREASIDNEQFF. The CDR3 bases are TGCAGTGCCCGAGAGGCGAGTATAGACAATGAGCAGTTCTTC.

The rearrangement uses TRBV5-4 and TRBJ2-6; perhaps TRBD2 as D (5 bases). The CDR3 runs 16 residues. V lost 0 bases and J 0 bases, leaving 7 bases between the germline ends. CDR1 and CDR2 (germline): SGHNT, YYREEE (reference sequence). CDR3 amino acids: CASSLGTSSGANVLTF. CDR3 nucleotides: TGTGCCAGCAGCTTGGGCACTAGCTCTGGGGCCAACGTCCTGACTTTC.

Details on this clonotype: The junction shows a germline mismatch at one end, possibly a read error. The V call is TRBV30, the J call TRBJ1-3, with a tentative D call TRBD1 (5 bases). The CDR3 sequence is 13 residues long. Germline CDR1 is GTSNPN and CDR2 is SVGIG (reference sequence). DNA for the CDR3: TGTGCCTGGAGTTCCACCGGGGCAGACACCAAATATTTT. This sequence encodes CAWSSTGADTKYF.

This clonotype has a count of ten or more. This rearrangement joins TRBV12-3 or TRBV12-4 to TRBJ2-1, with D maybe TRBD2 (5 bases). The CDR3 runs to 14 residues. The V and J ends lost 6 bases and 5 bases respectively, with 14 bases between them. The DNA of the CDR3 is TGTGCCAGCAGCCCACTAGAAGGGCACAATGAGCAGTTCTTC. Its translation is CASSPLEGHNEQFF.

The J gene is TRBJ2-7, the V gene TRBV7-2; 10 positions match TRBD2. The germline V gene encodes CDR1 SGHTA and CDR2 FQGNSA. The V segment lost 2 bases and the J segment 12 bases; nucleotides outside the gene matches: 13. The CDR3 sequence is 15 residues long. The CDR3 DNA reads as TGTGCCAGCAGCTTACTAGCGGGGGATATCGACGAGTTGTACTTC. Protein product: CASSLLAGDIDELYF.

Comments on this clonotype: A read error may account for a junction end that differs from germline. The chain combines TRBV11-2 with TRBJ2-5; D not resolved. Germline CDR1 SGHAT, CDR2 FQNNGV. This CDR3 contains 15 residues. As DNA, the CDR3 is TGTGCCAGCAGCATAGACCTAATGATCGGGGAGACCCAGTACTTC. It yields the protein CASSIDLMIGETQYF.

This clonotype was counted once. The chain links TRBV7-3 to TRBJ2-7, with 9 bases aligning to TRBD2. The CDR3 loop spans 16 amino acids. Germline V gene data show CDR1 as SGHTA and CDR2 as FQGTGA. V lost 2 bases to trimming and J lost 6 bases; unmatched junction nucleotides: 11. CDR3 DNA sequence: TGTGCCAGCAGCTTAGCACGAGCGGGGGGTCCAGTCGAGCAGTACTTC. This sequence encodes CASSLARAGGPVEQYF.

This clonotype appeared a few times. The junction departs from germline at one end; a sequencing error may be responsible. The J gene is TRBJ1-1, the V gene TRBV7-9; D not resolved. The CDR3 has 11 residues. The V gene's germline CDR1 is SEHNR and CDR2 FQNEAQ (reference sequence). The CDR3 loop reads CASSGPVEAFF. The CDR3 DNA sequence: TGTGCCAGCAGTGGTCCGGTTGAAGCCTTCTTT.

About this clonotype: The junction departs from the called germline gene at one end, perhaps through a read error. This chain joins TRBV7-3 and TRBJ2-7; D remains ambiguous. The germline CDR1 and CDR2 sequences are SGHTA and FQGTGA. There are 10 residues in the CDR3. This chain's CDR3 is CASSLVGQEF. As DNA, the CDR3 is TGTGCCAGCAGCTTAGTTGGGCAGGAGTTC.

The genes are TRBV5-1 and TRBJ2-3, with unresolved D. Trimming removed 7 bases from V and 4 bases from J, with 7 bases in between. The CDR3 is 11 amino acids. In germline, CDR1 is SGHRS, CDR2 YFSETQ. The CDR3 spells CASADPDTQYF. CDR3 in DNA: TGCGCCAGCGCTGACCCAGATACGCAGTATTTT.

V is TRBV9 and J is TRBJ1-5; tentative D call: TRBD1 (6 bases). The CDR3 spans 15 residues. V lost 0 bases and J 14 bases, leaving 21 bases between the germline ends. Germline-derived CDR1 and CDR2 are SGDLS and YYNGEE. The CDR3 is CASSVGGGGAYGEHF. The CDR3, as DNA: TGTGCCAGCAGCGTAGGCGGCGGGGGCGCCTACGGGGAGCATTTT.

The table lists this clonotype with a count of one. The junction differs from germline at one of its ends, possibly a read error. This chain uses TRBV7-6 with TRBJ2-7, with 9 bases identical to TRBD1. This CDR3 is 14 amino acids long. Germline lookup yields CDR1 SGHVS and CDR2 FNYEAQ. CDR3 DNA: TGCGCCAGCAGCCCGCGGGACAGGGTCTACGAGCAGTCCTTC. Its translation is CASSPRDRVYEQSF.

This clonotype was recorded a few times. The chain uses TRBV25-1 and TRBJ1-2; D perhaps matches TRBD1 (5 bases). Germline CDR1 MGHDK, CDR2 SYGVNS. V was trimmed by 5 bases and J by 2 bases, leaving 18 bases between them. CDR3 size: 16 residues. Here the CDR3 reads CASSRKRQLKNYGYTF. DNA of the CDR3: TGTGCCAGCAGTCGGAAGAGACAGCTAAAGAACTATGGCTACACCTTC.

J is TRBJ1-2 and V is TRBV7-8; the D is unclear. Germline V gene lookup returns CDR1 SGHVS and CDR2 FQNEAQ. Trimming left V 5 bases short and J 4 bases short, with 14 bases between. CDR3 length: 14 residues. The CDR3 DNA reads TGTGCCAGCAGCGAACCGGACCGAACCTATGGCTACACCTTC. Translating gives CASSEPDRTYGYTF.

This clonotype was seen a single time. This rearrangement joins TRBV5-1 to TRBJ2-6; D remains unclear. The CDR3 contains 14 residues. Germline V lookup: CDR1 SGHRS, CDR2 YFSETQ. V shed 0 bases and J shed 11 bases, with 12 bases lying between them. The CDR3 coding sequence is TGCGCCAGCAGCTTGGCGGGCGGAGCCCACGTCCTGACTTTC. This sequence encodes CASSLAGGAHVLTF.

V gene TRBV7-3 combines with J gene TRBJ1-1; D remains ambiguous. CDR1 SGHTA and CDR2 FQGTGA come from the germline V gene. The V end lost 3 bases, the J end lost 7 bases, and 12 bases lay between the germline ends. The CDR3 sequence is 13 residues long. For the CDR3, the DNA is TGTGCCAGCAGCTTGTCCAGGATCAATGAAGCTTTCTTT. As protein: CASSLSRINEAFF. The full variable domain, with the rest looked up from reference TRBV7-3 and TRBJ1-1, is GAGVSQTPSNKVTEKGKYVELRCDPISGHTALYWYRQSLGQGPEFLIYFQGTGAADDSGLPNDRFFAVRPEGSVSTLKIQRTERGDSAVYLCASSLSRINEAFFGQGTRLTVV.

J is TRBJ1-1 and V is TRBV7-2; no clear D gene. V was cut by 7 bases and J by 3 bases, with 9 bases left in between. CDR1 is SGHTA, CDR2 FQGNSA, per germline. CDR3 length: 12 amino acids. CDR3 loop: CASTIVDTEAFF. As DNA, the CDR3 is TGTGCCAGCACAATCGTGGACACTGAAGCTTTCTTT.

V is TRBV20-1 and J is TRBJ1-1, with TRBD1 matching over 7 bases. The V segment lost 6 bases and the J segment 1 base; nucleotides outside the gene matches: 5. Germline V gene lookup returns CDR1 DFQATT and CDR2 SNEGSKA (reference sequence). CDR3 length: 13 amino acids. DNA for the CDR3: TGCAGTGCCCGAGGGGACAGGAACACTGAAGCTTTCTTT. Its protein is CSARGDRNTEAFF.

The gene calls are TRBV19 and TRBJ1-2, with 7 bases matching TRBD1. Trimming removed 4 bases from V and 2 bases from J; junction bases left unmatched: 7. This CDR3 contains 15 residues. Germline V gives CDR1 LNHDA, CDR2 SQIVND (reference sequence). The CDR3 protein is CASSTQGLVNYGYTF. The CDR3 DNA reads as TGTGCCAGTAGTACACAGGGGTTAGTGAACTATGGCTACACCTTC.